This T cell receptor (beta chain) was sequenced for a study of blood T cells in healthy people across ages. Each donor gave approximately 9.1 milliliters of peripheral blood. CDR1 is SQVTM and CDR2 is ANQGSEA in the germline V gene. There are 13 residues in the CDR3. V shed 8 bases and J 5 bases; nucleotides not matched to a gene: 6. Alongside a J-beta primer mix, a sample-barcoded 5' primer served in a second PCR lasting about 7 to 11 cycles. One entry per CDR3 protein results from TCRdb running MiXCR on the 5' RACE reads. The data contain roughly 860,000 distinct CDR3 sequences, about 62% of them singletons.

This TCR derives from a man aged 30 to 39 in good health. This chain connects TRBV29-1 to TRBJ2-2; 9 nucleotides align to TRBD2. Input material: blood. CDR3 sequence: CSIGRGGTGELFF. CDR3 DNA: TGCAGCATTGGGCGGGGGGGAACCGGGGAGCTGTTTTTT.